The 14 T cell receptor beta chains presented below share a single source sample, sequenced in a study of siplizumab effects on memory and regulatory T cells. Libraries were prepared by immunoSEQ multiplex PCR; TCRdb keeps only in-frame clonotypes and omits some of them. The sample consists of 90,000 to 110,000 clones, 90% to 95% of them appearing once. The sequenced material came from Tregs sorted from blood. The receptors shown here come from a human donor in good health.

The CDR3 loop reads CASSLGRPLGNQPQHF. As DNA, the CDR3 is TGTGCCAGCAGTTTGGGACGGCCCTTAGGCAATCAGCCCCAGCATTTT. The chain links TRBV6-5 to TRBJ1-5, with a possible D match to TRBD1 (5 bases). The CDR3 totals 16 residues. The V gene lost 4 bases and the J gene lost 2 bases, with 15 bases spanning the gap. Germline V gene lookup returns CDR1 MNHEY and CDR2 SVGAGI.

The CDR3, as DNA: TGTGCCAGTATACCTCGCCGCGGGGAAGGAGAAAAACTGTTTTTT. Encoded protein: CASIPRRGEGEKLFF. V is TRBV19 and J is TRBJ1-4; D uncertain. This CDR3 is 15 amino acids long. Germline lookup yields CDR1 LNHDA and CDR2 SQIVND (reference sequence). V was pared by 7 bases and J by 8 bases, with 20 bases between.

V usage is TRBV27 and J usage is TRBJ1-5; 10 bases map to TRBD1. Looked up from germline, CDR1 is MNHEY and CDR2 is SMNVEV (reference sequence). V was clipped by 3 bases and J by 4 bases; unmatched bases: 3. This CDR3 is built from 15 residues. The DNA for the CDR3 is TGTGCCAGCAGTTTCCTGGGACAGGGGAATCAGCCCCAGCATTTT. Amino acid sequence: CASSFLGQGNQPQHF.

A single count supports this clone. The chain recombines TRBV5-3 with TRBJ1-5, with unresolved D. TRBV5-3 is reported as an ORF; its role is uncertain. Trimming cost V 7 bases and J 7 bases, with 18 bases left between them. The CDR3 is made up of 14 amino acids. CDR3 nucleotides: TGTGCCAGATCCCCGACTCCTTTTATACAGCCCCAGCATTTT. Its protein is CARSPTPFIQPQHF.

This sequence joins TRBV27 and TRBJ2-7, with TRBD1 as a possible D gene (6 bases). CDR1 and CDR2 from the germline V gene are MNHEY and SMNVEV (reference sequence). Trimming pared 2 bases from V and 3 bases from J, leaving 11 bases between. The CDR3 has 14 amino acids. CDR3 sequence (DNA): TGTGCCAGCAGTTTAGTAGGGGGTATCTACGAGCAGTACTTC. Protein: CASSLVGGIYEQYF.

The CDR3 nucleotides read TGTGCCAGCAGTCGACAGGGGGAAGTAATTGAGCAGTTCTTC. Its translation: CASSRQGEVIEQFF. This rearrangement joins TRBV6-5 to TRBJ2-1; 9 bases map to TRBD1. V lost 5 bases and J lost 9; bases outside the gene matches: 8. Germline values: CDR1 MNHEY, CDR2 SVGAGI. The CDR3 has 14 residues.

The chain couples TRBV7-9 to TRBJ2-1; 7 bases line up with TRBD1. Germline CDR1 and CDR2: SEHNR and FQNEAQ (reference sequence). The CDR3 runs 14 residues. Trimming at V came to 5 bases and at J to 5 bases, leaving 6 bases not matched to a gene. The CDR3 reads CASSPGTVNNEQFF. The CDR3 nucleotides are TGTGCCAGCAGCCCCGGGACAGTAAACAATGAGCAGTTCTTC.

The CDR3 sequence: CASSFYNRGGLAFF. DNA for the CDR3: TGTGCCAGCAGCTTTTACAACAGGGGAGGGTTGGCTTTCTTT. The J gene is TRBJ1-1, the V gene TRBV5-5; TRBD1 matches 7 bases. Germline V gene data show CDR1 as SGHKS and CDR2 as YYEKEE (reference sequence). V gave up 2 bases and J gave up 11 bases; unmatched junction bases: 12. CDR3 length equals 14 residues.

V usage is TRBV6-1 and J usage is TRBJ1-2, with unresolved D. The CDR3 has 13 amino acids. CDR1 and CDR2 from the germline V gene are MNHNS and SASEGT. V was pared by 6 bases and J by 13 bases, with 21 bases between. Here the CDR3 reads CASRLPERPRATF. The CDR3 nucleotides are TGTGCCAGCAGGTTACCGGAACGCCCTCGGGCCACCTTC.

The chain carries TRBV5-6 and TRBJ1-2; possibly TRBD1 for D (5 bases). Trimming removed 4 bases at V and 6 bases at J, with 10 bases between. CDR3 length: 12 amino acids. Germline loops: CDR1 SGHDT, CDR2 YYEEEE. The CDR3 nucleotides read TGTGCCAGCAGCCGGGACGCGAATGGCTACACCTTC. Its translation is CASSRDANGYTF. The full variable domain, with the rest looked up from reference TRBV5-6 and TRBJ1-2, is DAGVTQSPTHLIKTRGQQVTLRCSPKSGHDTVSWYQQALGQGPQFIFQYYEEEERQRGNFPDRFSGHQFPNYSSELNVNALLLGDSALYLCASSRDANGYTFGSGTRLTVV.

This chain joins TRBV25-1 and TRBJ1-1; D may be TRBD1 (6 bases). V lost 4 bases and J lost 5, with 14 bases in between. CDR1 MGHDK and CDR2 SYGVNS come from the germline V gene. This CDR3 is 14 amino acids long. Here the CDR3 reads CASSGYRGETEAFF. The DNA of the CDR3 is TGTGCCAGCAGTGGATATAGGGGGGAGACTGAAGCTTTCTTT. The whole variable domain, filled in from reference TRBV25-1 and TRBJ1-1, reads EADIYQTPRYLVIGTGKKITLECSQTMGHDKMYWYQQDPGMELHLIHYSYGVNSTEKGDLSSESTVSRIRTEHFPLTLESARPSHTSQYLCASSGYRGETEAFFGQGTRLTVV.

The V gene is TRBV6-1, the J gene TRBJ2-5, with D hard to call. CDR1 is MNHNS, CDR2 SASEGT, per germline. Trimming took 6 bases from V and 5 from J, leaving 13 bases between them. This CDR3 is built from 13 residues. The DNA of the CDR3 is TGTGCCAGCAGCCAAGGGCCAAGGGAGACCCAGTACTTC. It translates to CASSQGPRETQYF.

The V and J genes are TRBV6-6 and TRBJ2-5; D ambiguous. Trimming stripped 5 bases from V and 0 bases from J, with 4 bases between. Germline V gene lookup returns CDR1 MNHNY and CDR2 SVGAGI (reference sequence). This CDR3 has 12 residues. CDR3 amino acids: CASSGDQETQYF. The DNA for the CDR3 is TGTGCCAGCAGTGGGGACCAAGAGACCCAGTACTTC.

This clone was observed a handful of times. The rearrangement links TRBV18 to TRBJ1-5; D is unclear. The germline V gene encodes CDR1 KGHSH and CDR2 LQKENI. Trimming shortened V by 2 bases and J by 1 base, and 12 bases separated the two germline ends. The CDR3 consists of 16 residues. This CDR3 is CASSPTSLGSNQPQHF. The CDR3 DNA follows: TGTGCCAGCTCACCAACTAGCTTGGGAAGCAATCAGCCCCAGCATTTT. The variable domain in full, completed from reference TRBV18 and TRBJ1-5, reads NAGVMQNPRHLVRRRGQEARLRCSPMKGHSHVYWYRQLPEEGLKFMVYLQKENIIDESGMPKERFSAEFPKEGPSILRIQQVVRGDSAAYFCASSPTSLGSNQPQHFGDGTRLSIL.